The clone carrying this TCR beta chain was seen a single time. As yet, its antigen is unknown. No DNA is shown, since the ends of the CDR3 on it are uncertain; the CDR3 is the one TCRdb lists. The sample is drawn from a study of CD8+CD57+ T cells in acquired aplastic anemia. Profiling of TCR beta VDJ combinations and CDR3 sequences used genomic DNA as template. TCRdb processed the reads anew with MiXCR; each CDR3 protein has one entry. The data show 250,000 to 300,000 distinct CDR3 sequences, 56% seen once. Study-level points and caveats: Patients and controls turned out to have some 30 CD8+ CDR3 sequences in common. Significance was not reached for CD8+ Simpson's diversity between patients and controls.

In patients chosen for sequencing, flow cytometry had shown CD8+CD57+ cell expansion. Every patient presented with severe acquired aplastic anemia. The CDR3 extends over 14 residues, inclusive of both ends. Per the germline V gene, CDR1 is DFQATT and CDR2 is SNEGSKA (reference sequence). This clonotype was obtained from a human donor with aplastic anemia. The sample consisted of sorted CD4+, CD8+, or CD8+CD57+ T cells (not recorded which) from PBMCs. The chain joins TRBV20-1 to TRBJ1-2. CDR3 amino acids: CSARDSQWGSGNTF.